Here is one T cell receptor beta chain with its context. The sample belongs to a study of blood T cell repertoires in COVID-19. Looking at the study overall: Sites across the United States, Italy and Spain contributed samples from acute and convalescent COVID-19. Sample material is recorded as cDNA or gDNA derived from T cells, B-cell-depleted T cells, or PBMCs.

CDR1 is ENHRY and CDR2 is SYGVKD in the germline V gene. V dropped 3 bases and J dropped 5 bases, with 13 bases sitting between them. The CDR3 has 15 amino acids. Per the study methods: Nucleated cell number was recorded as an estimate derived from reference gene primer amplification. The data were produced by immunoSEQ multiplex PCR, yet TCRdb's version contains in-frame clones alone and is incomplete. For V, J and clone size, that table is used; D and trimming come from the DNA. Of 250,000 or so clones in the sample, around 85% were seen once. The sequenced sample was peripheral blood. The V gene is TRBV10-3, the J gene TRBJ2-2; D may be TRBD1 (6 bases). The origin of this receptor is a woman between 55 and 75 years old with active or convalescent COVID-19. The CDR3 coding sequence is TGTGCCATCAGTGAACAACAGGGCGGGACCGGGGAGCTGTTTTTT. Translated, it gives CAISEQQGGTGELFF.